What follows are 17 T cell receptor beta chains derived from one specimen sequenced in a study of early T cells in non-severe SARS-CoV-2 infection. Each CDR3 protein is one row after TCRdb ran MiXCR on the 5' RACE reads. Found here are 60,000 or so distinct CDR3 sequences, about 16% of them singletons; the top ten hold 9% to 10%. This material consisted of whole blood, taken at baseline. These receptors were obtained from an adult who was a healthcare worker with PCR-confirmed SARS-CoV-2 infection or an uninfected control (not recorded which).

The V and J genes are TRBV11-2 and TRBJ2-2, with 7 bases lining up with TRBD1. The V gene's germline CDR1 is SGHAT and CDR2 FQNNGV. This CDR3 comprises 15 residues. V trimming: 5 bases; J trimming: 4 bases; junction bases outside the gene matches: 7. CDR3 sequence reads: CASSPTGAFTGELFF. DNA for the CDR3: TGTGCCAGCAGCCCCACAGGGGCATTCACCGGGGAGCTGTTTTTT.

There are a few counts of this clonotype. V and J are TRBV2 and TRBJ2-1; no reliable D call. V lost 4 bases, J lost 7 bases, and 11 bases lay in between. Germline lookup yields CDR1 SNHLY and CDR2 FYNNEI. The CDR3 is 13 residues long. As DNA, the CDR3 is TGTGCCAGCAGTGGGGCCCTTGGGAATGAGCAGTTCTTC. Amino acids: CASSGALGNEQFF.

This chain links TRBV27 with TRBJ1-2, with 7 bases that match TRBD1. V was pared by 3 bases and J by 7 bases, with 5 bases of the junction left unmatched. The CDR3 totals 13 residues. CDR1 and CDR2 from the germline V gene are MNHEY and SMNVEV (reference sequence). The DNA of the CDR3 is TGTGCCAGCAGTTTCGACAGGGACAGTGGCTACACCTTC. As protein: CASSFDRDSGYTF.

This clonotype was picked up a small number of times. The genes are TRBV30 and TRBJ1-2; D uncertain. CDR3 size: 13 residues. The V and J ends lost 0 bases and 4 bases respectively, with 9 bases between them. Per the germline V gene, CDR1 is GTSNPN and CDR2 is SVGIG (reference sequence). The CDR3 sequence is CAWSVTGIYGYTF. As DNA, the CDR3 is TGTGCCTGGAGTGTAACCGGGATCTATGGCTACACCTTC.

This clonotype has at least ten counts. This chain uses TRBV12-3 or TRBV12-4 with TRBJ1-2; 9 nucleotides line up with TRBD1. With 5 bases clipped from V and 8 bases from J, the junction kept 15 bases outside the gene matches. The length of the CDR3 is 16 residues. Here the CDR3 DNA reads TGTGCCAGCAGTACTATACAGGGGGCCTCCTCGGGAGGCTACACCTTC. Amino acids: CASSTIQGASSGGYTF.

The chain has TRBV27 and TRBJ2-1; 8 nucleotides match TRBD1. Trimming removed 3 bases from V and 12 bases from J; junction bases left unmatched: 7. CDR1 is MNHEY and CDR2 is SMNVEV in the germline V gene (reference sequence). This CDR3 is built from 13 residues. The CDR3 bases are TGTGCCAGCAGTTTGACAGGGGATCGAGTGCAGTTCTTC. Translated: CASSLTGDRVQFF.

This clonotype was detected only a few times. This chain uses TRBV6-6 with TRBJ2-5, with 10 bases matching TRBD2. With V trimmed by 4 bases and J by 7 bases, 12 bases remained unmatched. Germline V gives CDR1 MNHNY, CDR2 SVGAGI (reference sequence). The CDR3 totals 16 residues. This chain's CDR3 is CASSLFLAGALGTQYF. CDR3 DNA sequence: TGTGCCAGCAGTTTATTTCTAGCGGGAGCCCTAGGGACCCAGTACTTC.

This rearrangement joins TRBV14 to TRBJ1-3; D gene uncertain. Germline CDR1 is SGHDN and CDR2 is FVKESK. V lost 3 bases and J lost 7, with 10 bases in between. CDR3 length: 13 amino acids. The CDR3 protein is CASSHASGNTIYF. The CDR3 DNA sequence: TGTGCCAGCAGCCACGCATCGGGGAACACCATATATTTT.

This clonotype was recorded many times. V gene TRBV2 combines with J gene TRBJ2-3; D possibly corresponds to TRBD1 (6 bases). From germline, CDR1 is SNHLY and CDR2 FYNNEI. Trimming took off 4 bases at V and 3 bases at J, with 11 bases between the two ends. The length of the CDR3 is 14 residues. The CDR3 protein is CASSVQGITDTQYF. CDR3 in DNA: TGTGCCAGCAGTGTTCAGGGGATTACAGATACGCAGTATTTT.

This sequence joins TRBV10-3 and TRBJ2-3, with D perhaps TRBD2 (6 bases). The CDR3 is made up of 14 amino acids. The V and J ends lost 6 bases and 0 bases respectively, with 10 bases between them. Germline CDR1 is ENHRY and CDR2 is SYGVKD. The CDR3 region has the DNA TGTGCCATCAGCCCGGGGGACAGCACAGATACGCAGTATTTT. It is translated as CAISPGDSTDTQYF.

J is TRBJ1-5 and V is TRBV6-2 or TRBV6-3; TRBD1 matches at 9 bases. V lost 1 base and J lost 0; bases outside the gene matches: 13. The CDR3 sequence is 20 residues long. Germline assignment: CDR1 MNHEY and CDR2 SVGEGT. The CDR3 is CASSYYPGQGALYSNQPQHF. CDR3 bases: TGTGCCAGCAGTTACTACCCGGGACAGGGAGCTCTCTATAGCAATCAGCCCCAGCATTTT.

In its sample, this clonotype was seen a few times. CDR3 in amino acids: CASSLDGQATRPTDTQYF. CDR3 nucleotides: TGTGCCAGCAGCCTTGACGGACAGGCTACCCGCCCCACAGATACGCAGTATTTT. This chain uses TRBV7-2 with TRBJ2-3, with 7 bases matching TRBD1. J was trimmed by 2 bases and V by 5 bases; bases with no gene match: 16. Germline loops: CDR1 SGHTA, CDR2 FQGNSA. The CDR3 has 18 residues.

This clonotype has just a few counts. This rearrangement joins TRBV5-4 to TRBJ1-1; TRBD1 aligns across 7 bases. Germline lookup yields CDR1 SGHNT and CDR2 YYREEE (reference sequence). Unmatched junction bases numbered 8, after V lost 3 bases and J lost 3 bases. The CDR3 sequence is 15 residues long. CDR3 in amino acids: CASSSGQARDTEAFF. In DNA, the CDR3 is TGTGCCAGCAGCTCCGGACAGGCTAGGGACACTGAAGCTTTCTTT.

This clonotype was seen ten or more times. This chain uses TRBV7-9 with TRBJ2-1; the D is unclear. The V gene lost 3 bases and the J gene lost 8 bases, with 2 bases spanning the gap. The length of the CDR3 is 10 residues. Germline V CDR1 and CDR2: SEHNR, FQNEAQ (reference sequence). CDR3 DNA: TGTGCCAGCAGCTTGGATGAGCAGTTCTTC. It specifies CASSLDEQFF.

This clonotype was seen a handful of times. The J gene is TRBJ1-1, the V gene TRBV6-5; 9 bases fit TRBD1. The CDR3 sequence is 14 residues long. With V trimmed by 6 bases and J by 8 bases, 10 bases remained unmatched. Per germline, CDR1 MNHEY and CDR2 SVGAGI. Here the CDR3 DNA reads TGTGCCAGCAGGCGGGGACAGGGTAACCCCGAAGCTTTCTTT. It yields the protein CASRRGQGNPEAFF.

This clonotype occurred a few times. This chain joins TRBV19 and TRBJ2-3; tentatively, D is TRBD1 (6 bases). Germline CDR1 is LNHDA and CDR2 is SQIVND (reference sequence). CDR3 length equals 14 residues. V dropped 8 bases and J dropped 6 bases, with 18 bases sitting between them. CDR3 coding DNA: TGTGCCAGTCGCACGCAGGGGCTGGGGGATACGCAGTATTTT. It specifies CASRTQGLGDTQYF.

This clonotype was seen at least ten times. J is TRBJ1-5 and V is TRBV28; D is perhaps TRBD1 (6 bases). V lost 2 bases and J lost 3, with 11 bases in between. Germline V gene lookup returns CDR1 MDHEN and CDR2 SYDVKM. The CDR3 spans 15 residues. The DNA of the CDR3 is TGTGCCAGCAGTTTACCCGGACAGCTCAATCAGCCCCAGCATTTT. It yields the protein CASSLPGQLNQPQHF.